What follows are 28 T cell receptor beta chains derived from one specimen sequenced in a study of cytomegalovirus exposure and HLA in healthy donors. PCR employed 60 Vbeta and 13 Jbeta primers. Libraries were prepared by immunoSEQ multiplex PCR; TCRdb keeps only in-frame clonotypes and omits some of them. In the table there are roughly 120,000 clones, about 85% of which are singletons. Input material: PBMCs. These receptors were obtained from a man in his forties or fifties in good health and CMV-seronegative.

The chain links TRBV7-3 to TRBJ2-6, with TRBD1 identical over 11 bases. Germline lookup yields CDR1 SGHTA and CDR2 FQGTGA. J lost 4 bases, V lost 10 bases, and 18 bases had no gene match. The CDR3 is 19 amino acids. The CDR3: CATRGGTGGSTGGANVLTF. The CDR3 nucleotides read TGTGCCACCAGGGGAGGGACAGGGGGATCTACCGGGGGGGCCAACGTCCTGACTTTC.

The chain combines TRBV6-4 with TRBJ1-2; no clear D gene. Germline V CDR1 and CDR2: MRHNA, SNTAGT. CDR3 length equals 14 residues. Trimming cost V 2 bases and J 7 bases, with 14 bases left between them. The CDR3 loop is CASSDGGDLRGYTF. CDR3 DNA sequence: TGTGCCAGCAGTGACGGAGGTGACCTTCGTGGCTACACCTTC.

This clone was recorded a few times. This chain links TRBV7-2 with TRBJ2-3; D might be TRBD2 (7 bases). From germline, CDR1 is SGHTA and CDR2 FQGNSA. V lost 10 bases, J lost 1 base, and 15 bases lay in between. The CDR3 extends over 14 amino acids. CDR3: CATRRGGGTDTQYF. The DNA for the CDR3 is TGTGCCACCCGTAGGGGGGGCGGCACAGATACGCAGTATTTT.

The sample holds one count of this clone. This rearrangement joins TRBV7-9 to TRBJ2-7; perhaps TRBD1 as D (6 bases). The CDR3 totals 16 residues. Germline V CDR1 and CDR2: SEHNR, FQNEAQ (reference sequence). V was clipped by 5 bases and J by 4 bases, with 21 bases between them. CDR3 sequence (DNA): TGTGCCAGCAGCGAAGTCTGGGGGCAGTCGCAATACGAGCAGTACTTC. Translation gives CASSEVWGQSQYEQYF. Drawing the rest from reference TRBV7-9 and TRBJ2-7, the complete variable domain is DTGVSQNPRHKITKRGQNVTFRCDPISEHNRLYWYRQTLGQGPEFLTYFQNEAQLEKSRLLSDRFSAERPKGSFSTLEIQRTEQGDSAMYLCASSEVWGQSQYEQYFGPGTRLTVT.

A few counts support this clone. The chain has TRBV28 and TRBJ2-1, with TRBD2 identical over 10 bases. V dropped 4 bases and J dropped 3; count of bases not matched to a gene: 6. The germline gives CDR1 MDHEN, CDR2 SYDVKM. The CDR3 runs 16 residues. The CDR3 here is CASSYWTSGNYNEQFF. The CDR3 DNA reads as TGTGCCAGCAGTTATTGGACTAGCGGTAACTACAATGAGCAGTTCTTC.

The J gene is TRBJ1-2, the V gene TRBV7-3, with D possibly matching TRBD1 (5 bases). This CDR3 is 14 amino acids long. Between the trimmed V and J ends, which lost 5 bases and 6 bases, there was a span of 16 bases. Germline lookup yields CDR1 SGHTA and CDR2 FQGTGA. The CDR3 nucleotides are TGTGCCAGCAGCCCCGGCCTATCGGGGGATGGCTACACCTTC. This encodes CASSPGLSGDGYTF.

This sequence joins TRBV10-3 and TRBJ1-5, with D possibly matching TRBD1 (5 bases). Germline V CDR1 and CDR2: ENHRY, SYGVKD. This CDR3 has 15 residues. V was shortened by 2 bases and J by 2 bases, with 10 bases between the two germline ends. CDR3 residues: CAISEGGTGNQPQHF. The CDR3 DNA reads TGTGCCATCAGTGAGGGAGGGACCGGCAATCAGCCCCAGCATTTT.

This chain links TRBV12-5 with TRBJ2-1; weak D call: TRBD2 (6 bases). Germline lookup yields CDR1 LGHNT and CDR2 FRNRAP. The CDR3 extends over 16 amino acids. Trimming took off 5 bases at V and 5 bases at J, with 19 bases between the two ends. CDR3 in amino acids: CASGPTVAALHNEQFF. In DNA form, the CDR3 reads TGTGCTAGTGGTCCAACTGTAGCGGCCCTGCACAATGAGCAGTTCTTC.

The gene calls are TRBV28 and TRBJ1-1; D is unresolved. Trimming stripped 3 bases from V and 7 bases from J, with 15 bases between. The CDR3 sequence is 14 residues long. CDR1 is MDHEN and CDR2 is SYDVKM in the germline V gene. As DNA, the CDR3 is TGTGCCAGCAGTTTGAGTCCCCCAAGAGTTGAAGCTTTCTTT. Its protein product is CASSLSPPRVEAFF.

The chain uses TRBV2 and TRBJ1-4; no clear D gene. Germline assignment: CDR1 SNHLY and CDR2 FYNNEI. The V end was cut by 5 bases, the J end by 7 bases, with 11 bases between. The CDR3 has 13 residues. The CDR3 loop is CASSRGSGEKLFF. The CDR3 DNA is TGTGCCAGCAGTCGGGGTAGTGGTGAAAAACTGTTTTTT.

The V and J genes are TRBV30 and TRBJ2-5, with 10 positions matching TRBD2. The J call may be mistaken, given a closer DNA end match to TRBJ2-7. CDR1 GTSNPN and CDR2 SVGIG come from the germline V gene (reference sequence). This CDR3 has 15 residues. CDR3 sequence: CAWSVQREGRDEQYF. The DNA of the CDR3 is TGTGCCTGGAGTGTACAGCGGGAGGGCCGCGACGAGCAGTACTTC.

The chain couples TRBV6-4 to TRBJ2-7; 9 bases fit TRBD2. Germline V gives CDR1 MRHNA, CDR2 SNTAGT. V dropped 10 bases and J dropped 3; count of bases not matched to a gene: 7. The CDR3 consists of 13 residues. This CDR3 is CAKSLAGNYEQYF. The DNA of the CDR3 is TGTGCCAAATCCCTAGCGGGGAACTACGAGCAGTACTTC.

This chain joins TRBV7-9 and TRBJ2-7, with TRBD2 as a possible D gene (5 bases). The germline CDR1 and CDR2 sequences are SEHNR and FQNEAQ (reference sequence). Trimming removed 1 base from V and 1 base from J, with 14 bases in between. The CDR3 extends over 16 amino acids. The CDR3 sequence is CASSLGPRGRSYEQYF. CDR3 in DNA: TGTGCCAGCAGCTTAGGCCCCCGGGGTAGGTCCTACGAGCAGTACTTC.

This chain links TRBV30 with TRBJ1-5; D is ambiguous. Germline CDR1 and CDR2: GTSNPN and SVGIG (reference sequence). The CDR3 is 15 amino acids. The germline V and J ends were trimmed by 4 bases and 4 bases, with 17 bases remaining between them. CDR3 protein: CAWTATKTRNQPQHF. The DNA of the CDR3 is TGTGCCTGGACCGCGACAAAGACACGGAATCAGCCCCAGCATTTT.

The rearrangement uses TRBV6-5 and TRBJ2-2; TRBD2 might be the D (5 bases). The V gene lost 7 bases and the J gene lost 2 bases, with 14 bases spanning the gap. The length of the CDR3 is 15 residues. The V gene's germline CDR1 is MNHEY and CDR2 SVGAGI. CDR3 amino acids: CASTTQTTNTGELFF. DNA of the CDR3: TGTGCCAGCACTACCCAGACTACTAACACCGGGGAGCTGTTTTTT.

This clone was observed once. This sequence joins TRBV7-2 and TRBJ2-7; 9 nucleotides line up with TRBD2. Unmatched junction bases numbered 12, after V lost 3 bases and J lost 3 bases. CDR3 length equals 17 residues. CDR1 SGHTA and CDR2 FQGNSA come from the germline V gene. The DNA for the CDR3 is TGTGCCAGCAGCTTTAATAGTGGGCTAGCGGGGAACTACGAGCAGTACTTC. It encodes CASSFNSGLAGNYEQYF.

This clone was detected only a few times. The rearrangement links TRBV19 to TRBJ1-5, with TRBD1 matching 9 bases. The CDR3 has 17 residues. Per the germline V gene, CDR1 is LNHDA and CDR2 is SQIVND (reference sequence). Losses at the gene ends were 1 base for V and 3 bases for J; bases not matched to a gene: 7. This CDR3 is CASSIGLGQGINQPQHF. CDR3 nucleotides: TGTGCCAGTAGTATAGGGCTGGGACAGGGAATCAATCAGCCCCAGCATTTT.

The chain has TRBV19 and TRBJ1-5; 7 bases are shared with TRBD1. The CDR3 is 15 residues long. Germline lookup yields CDR1 LNHDA and CDR2 SQIVND (reference sequence). The V segment lost 7 bases and the J segment 1 base; nucleotides outside the gene matches: 7. The CDR3 DNA is TGTGCCAGTAAGTCTCAGGGGGTGAGCAATCAGCCCCAGCATTTT. Translating it yields CASKSQGVSNQPQHF. The full variable domain, rest sourced from reference TRBV19 and TRBJ1-5, is DGGITQSPKYLFRKEGQNVTLSCEQNLNHDAMYWYRQDPGQGLRLIYYSQIVNDFQKGDIAEGYSVSREKKESFPLTVTSAQKNPTAFYLCASKSQGVSNQPQHFGDGTRLSIL.

The chain joins TRBV6-1 to TRBJ1-4; D gene unclear. V lost 7 bases, J lost 8 bases, and 11 bases lay in between. Per the germline V gene, CDR1 is MNHNS and CDR2 is SASEGT. The CDR3 has 12 amino acids. CDR3 residues: CASNGDWEKLFF. CDR3 sequence (DNA): TGTGCCAGCAACGGAGACTGGGAAAAACTGTTTTTT.

This chain links TRBV2 with TRBJ1-3, with D unresolved. The CDR3 has 13 residues. V was pared by 7 bases and J by 3 bases, with 10 bases between. CDR1 is SNHLY, CDR2 FYNNEI, per germline. CDR3 amino acids: CASMLSVGNTIYF. For the CDR3, the DNA is TGTGCCAGCATGCTGTCGGTTGGAAACACCATATATTTT.

V gene TRBV30 combines with J gene TRBJ2-1, with 8 bases fitting TRBD1. V dropped 5 bases and J dropped 5; count of bases not matched to a gene: 5. Germline CDR1 reads GTSNPN; CDR2 reads SVGIG (reference sequence). The CDR3 is made up of 13 amino acids. The chain's CDR3 is CAWGTGPDNEQFF. CDR3 DNA sequence: TGTGCCTGGGGGACAGGTCCGGACAATGAGCAGTTCTTC.

This chain links TRBV9 with TRBJ1-1, with 7 bases aligning to TRBD1. Germline trimming cut 3 bases from V and 3 bases from J; bases unmatched to any gene: 8. This CDR3 spans 15 amino acids. Germline lookup yields CDR1 SGDLS and CDR2 YYNGEE. The CDR3 coding sequence is TGTGCCAGCAGCGATAGACAGGGATTAGACACTGAAGCTTTCTTT. As protein: CASSDRQGLDTEAFF.

The chain employs TRBV11-1 and TRBJ1-1; D might be TRBD1 (5 bases). V was trimmed by 1 base and J by 0 bases, leaving 9 bases between them. Germline V gene lookup returns CDR1 SGHAT and CDR2 FQDESV (reference sequence). CDR3 length: 15 residues. CDR3 sequence (DNA): TGTGCCAGCAGCTTAGTTCGGACATTGAACACTGAAGCTTTCTTT. Translating gives CASSLVRTLNTEAFF.

The chain is built from TRBV7-9 and TRBJ1-1; TRBD1 might be the D (5 bases). The CDR3 has 13 amino acids. With 5 bases removed from V and 5 bases from J, the gap between germline ends came to 12 bases. Germline assignment: CDR1 SEHNR and CDR2 FQNEAQ (reference sequence). CDR3 region: CASSRQGRTEAFF. Written as DNA, the CDR3 is TGTGCCAGCAGCCGTCAGGGCAGGACTGAAGCTTTCTTT.

The chain links TRBV6-1 to TRBJ2-1; tentative D call: TRBD1 (5 bases). Trimming took off 7 bases at V and 7 bases at J, with 14 bases between the two ends. The CDR3 has 13 residues. Per the germline V gene, CDR1 is MNHNS and CDR2 is SASEGT. For the CDR3, the DNA is TGTGCCAGCACCCAGGGCCCTTTTAATGAGCAGTTCTTC. Its protein product is CASTQGPFNEQFF.

This clone was picked up one time. The J gene is TRBJ2-1, the V gene TRBV28; TRBD2 matches at 7 bases. Germline CDR1 and CDR2: MDHEN and SYDVKM. V lost 6 bases to trimming and J lost 0 bases; unmatched junction nucleotides: 17. This CDR3 comprises 19 residues. The CDR3 nucleotides read TGTGCCAGCAGCCCACATTTCGGCGGGAGTAGCGGCTCCTACAATGAGCAGTTCTTC. This gives the protein CASSPHFGGSSGSYNEQFF.

V is TRBV4-3 and J is TRBJ2-7, with 8 bases fitting TRBD2. Germline V gene lookup returns CDR1 LGHNA and CDR2 YSLEER. This CDR3 spans 15 amino acids. The V and J ends lost 3 bases and 0 bases, in that order; junction bases with no gene match: 4. The CDR3 sequence is CASSQRAGDSYEQYF. DNA for the CDR3: TGCGCCAGCAGCCAGAGAGCGGGGGACTCCTACGAGCAGTACTTC.

This clone was detected only a few times. The chain has TRBV27 and TRBJ1-2; maybe TRBD1 (5 bases). The V and J ends lost 2 bases and 0 bases respectively, with 10 bases between them. Germline values: CDR1 MNHEY, CDR2 SMNVEV (reference sequence). This CDR3 has 15 residues. CDR3 amino acids: CASSLKAGSNYGYTF. The CDR3 DNA sequence: TGTGCCAGCAGTTTAAAGGCAGGGTCTAACTATGGCTACACCTTC.